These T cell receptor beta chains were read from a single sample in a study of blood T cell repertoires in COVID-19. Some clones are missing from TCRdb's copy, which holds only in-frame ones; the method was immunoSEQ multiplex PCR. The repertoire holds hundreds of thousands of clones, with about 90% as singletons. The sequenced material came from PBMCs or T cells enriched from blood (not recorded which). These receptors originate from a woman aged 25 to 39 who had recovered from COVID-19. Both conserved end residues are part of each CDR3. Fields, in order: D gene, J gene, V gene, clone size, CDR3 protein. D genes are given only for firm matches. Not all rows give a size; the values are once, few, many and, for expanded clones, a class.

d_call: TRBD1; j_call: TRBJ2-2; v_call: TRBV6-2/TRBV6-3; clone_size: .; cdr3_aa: CASSYSPQGATGELFF
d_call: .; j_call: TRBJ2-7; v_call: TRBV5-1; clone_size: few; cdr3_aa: CASSSLQGDSYEQYF
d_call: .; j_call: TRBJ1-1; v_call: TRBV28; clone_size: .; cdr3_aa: CASSFRLPTTEAFF
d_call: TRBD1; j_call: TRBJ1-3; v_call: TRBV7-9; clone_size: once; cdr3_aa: CASSSGQGNGNTIYF
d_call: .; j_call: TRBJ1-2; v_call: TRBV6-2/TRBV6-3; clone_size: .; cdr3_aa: CASSDEYRANYGYTF
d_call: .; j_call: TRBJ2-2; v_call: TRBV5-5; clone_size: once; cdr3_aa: CASSPNLRTTNTGELFF
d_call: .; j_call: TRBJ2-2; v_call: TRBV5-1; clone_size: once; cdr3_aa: CASSLRQNTGELFF
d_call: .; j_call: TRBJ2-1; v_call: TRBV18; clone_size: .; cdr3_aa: CASSPWTVDVGEQFF
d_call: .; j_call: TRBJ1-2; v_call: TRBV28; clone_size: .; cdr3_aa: CASSSPGRDPRSSGYTF
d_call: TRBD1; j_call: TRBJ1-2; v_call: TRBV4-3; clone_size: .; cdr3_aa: CASSQDRGQGYGYTF
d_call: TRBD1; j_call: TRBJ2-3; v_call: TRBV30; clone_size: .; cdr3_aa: CAWSRDRHTDTQYF
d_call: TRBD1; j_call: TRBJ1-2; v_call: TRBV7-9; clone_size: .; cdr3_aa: CASSLWDRSNYGYTF
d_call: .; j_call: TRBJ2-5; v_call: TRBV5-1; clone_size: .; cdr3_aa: CASSLGTPASTTQYF
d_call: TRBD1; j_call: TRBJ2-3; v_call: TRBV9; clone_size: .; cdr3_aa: CASSVVGQGATDTQYF
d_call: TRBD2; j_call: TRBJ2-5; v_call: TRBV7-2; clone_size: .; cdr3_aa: CASSPSLAGGRETQYF
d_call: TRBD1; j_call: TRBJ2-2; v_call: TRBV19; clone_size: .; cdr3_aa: CASSRDRGLIGELFF
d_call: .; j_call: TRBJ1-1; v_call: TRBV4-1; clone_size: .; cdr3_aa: CASSHSDTMNTEAFF
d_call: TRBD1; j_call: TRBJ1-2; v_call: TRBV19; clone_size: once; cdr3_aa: CASKFSGRGLYGYTF
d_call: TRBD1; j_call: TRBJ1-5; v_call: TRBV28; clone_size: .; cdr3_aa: CASSFVRAGGLNQPQHF
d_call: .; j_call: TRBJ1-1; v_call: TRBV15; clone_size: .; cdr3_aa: CATSREGGTRNTEAFF
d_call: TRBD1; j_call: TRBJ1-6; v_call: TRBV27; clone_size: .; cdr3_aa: CASSPGTGGGDSPLHF
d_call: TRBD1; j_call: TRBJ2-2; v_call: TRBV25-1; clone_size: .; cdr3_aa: CASSPIGRDRGAGELFF
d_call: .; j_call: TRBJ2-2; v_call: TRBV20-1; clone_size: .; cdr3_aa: CSASRQGGGTGELFF
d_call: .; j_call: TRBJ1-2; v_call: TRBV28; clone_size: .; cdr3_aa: CASSLPPLIASYEDYGYTF
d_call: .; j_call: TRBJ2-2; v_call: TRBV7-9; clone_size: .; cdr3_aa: CASKAPDRSLPNTGELFF
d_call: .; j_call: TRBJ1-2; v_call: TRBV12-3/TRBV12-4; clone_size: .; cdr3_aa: CASSLSGGYTF
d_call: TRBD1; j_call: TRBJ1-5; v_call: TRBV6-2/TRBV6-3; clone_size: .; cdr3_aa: CASSKSTGSYNQPQHF
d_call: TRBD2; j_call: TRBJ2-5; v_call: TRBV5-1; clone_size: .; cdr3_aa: CASQIAGGPEETQYF
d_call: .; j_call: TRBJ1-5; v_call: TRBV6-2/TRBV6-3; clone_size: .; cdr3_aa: CASSDSLHQPQHF
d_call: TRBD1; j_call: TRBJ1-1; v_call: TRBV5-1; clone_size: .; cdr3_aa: CASSLQTGTGKVHTEAFF
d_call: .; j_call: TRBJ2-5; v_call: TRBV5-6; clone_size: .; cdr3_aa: CASSLTGSETQYF
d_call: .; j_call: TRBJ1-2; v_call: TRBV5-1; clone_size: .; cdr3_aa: CASSLAGAISYGYTF
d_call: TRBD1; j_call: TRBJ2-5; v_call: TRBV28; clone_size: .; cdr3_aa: CASSLGTGAGETQYF
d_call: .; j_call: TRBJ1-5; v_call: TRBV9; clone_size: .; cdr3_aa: CASSVGQGNQPQHF
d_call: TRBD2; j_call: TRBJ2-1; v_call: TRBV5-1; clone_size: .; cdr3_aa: CASQRLAGENEQFF
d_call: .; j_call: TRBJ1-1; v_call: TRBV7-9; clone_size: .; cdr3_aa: CATRRPRTTNTEAFF
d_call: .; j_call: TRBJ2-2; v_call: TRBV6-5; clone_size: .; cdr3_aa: CASSPQRGTGELFF
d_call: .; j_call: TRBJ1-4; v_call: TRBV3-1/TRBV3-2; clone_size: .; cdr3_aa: CASSQTWGGGDEKLFF
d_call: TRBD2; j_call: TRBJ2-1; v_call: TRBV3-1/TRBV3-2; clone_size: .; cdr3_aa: CASSQDLTSGGYNEQFF
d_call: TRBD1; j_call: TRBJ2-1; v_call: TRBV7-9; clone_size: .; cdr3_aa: CASSFHRGPHNEQFF
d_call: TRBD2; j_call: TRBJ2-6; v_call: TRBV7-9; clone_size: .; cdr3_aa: CASSPREGWGSGANVLTF
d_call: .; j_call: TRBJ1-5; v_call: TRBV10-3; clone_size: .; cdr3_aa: CAISEAGNQPQHF
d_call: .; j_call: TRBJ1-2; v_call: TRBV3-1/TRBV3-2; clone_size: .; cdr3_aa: CASSQDLERNGYTF
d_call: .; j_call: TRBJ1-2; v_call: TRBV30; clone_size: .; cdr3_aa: CAWRVSQGYGYTF
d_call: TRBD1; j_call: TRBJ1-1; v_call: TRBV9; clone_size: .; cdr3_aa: CASSVDRVTEAFF
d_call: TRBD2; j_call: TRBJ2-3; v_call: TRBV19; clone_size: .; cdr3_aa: CASRRGLAGGTDTQYF
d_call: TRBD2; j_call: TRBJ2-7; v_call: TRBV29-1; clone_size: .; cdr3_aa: CSVVPIASGGAYEQYF
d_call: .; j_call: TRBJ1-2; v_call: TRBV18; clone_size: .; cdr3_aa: CASSPSREYGYTF
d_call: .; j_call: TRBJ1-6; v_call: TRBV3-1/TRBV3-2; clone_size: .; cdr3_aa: CASSHSYRSSYNSPLHF
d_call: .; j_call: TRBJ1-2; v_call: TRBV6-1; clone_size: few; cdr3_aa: CASSESGLANYGYTF
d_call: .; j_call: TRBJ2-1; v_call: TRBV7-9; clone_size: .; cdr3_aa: CASSLVSQEQFF
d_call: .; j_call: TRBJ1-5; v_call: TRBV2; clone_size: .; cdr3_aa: CASSSVGANQPQHF
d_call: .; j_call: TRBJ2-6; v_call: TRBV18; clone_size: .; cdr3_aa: CASSLSGSGANVLTF